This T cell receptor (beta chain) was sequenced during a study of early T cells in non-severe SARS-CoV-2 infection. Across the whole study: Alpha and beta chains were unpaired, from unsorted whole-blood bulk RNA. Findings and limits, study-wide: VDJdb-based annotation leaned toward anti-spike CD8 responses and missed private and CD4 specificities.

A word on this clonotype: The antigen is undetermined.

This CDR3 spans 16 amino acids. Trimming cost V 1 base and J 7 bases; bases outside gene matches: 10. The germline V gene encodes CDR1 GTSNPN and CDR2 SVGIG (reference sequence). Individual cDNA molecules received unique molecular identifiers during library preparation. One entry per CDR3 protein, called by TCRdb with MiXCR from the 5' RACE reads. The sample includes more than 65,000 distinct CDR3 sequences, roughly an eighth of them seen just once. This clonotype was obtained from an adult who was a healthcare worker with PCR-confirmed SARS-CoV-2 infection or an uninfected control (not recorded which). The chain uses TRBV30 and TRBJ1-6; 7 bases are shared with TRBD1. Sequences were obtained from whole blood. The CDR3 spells CAWSARSGTANSPLHF. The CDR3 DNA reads TGTGCCTGGAGTGCACGATCCGGGACAGCAAATTCACCCCTCCACTTT.